This T cell receptor (beta chain) originates from a study of CD8 T cells in ankylosing spondylitis. Study-wide findings and caveats: Several highly homologous variants made up a TCR beta motif, and this motif appeared characteristic of ankylosing spondylitis blood. The study looked at matched synovial fluid samples from ankylosing spondylitis patients. Disease-linked clones were reported to be significantly enriched there.

Germline V gives CDR1 SGHTA, CDR2 FQGTGA. The V gene lost 4 bases and the J gene lost 7 bases, with 20 bases spanning the gap. The CDR3 is made up of 16 amino acids. Researchers built TCR beta libraries using quantitative 5'-RACE with molecular barcodes. Via MiXCR, TCRdb re-called the 5' RACE reads, giving one row per CDR3 protein. Among about 240,000 distinct CDR3 sequences listed, roughly 8.6% were seen once. This clonotype was recorded at least ten times. Its specificity is unknown. V gene TRBV7-3 combines with J gene TRBJ2-1, with D perhaps matching TRBD2 (7 bases). The source of this sequence is a male donor with ankylosing spondylitis or in good health (not recorded which). The sequenced sample consisted of blood, either unsorted or a sorted T cell fraction (not recorded which). CDR3 sequence (DNA): TGTGCCAGCAGCTCCCTTTTGGGGGGGCTGGGAAATGAGCAGTTCTTC. This translates into CASSSLLGGLGNEQFF.